Below, one T cell receptor beta chain is given with its context. Only in-frame clones appear in the TCRdb table, and some are missing; sequencing was by immunoSEQ multiplex PCR. The sample records approximately 200,000 clones, about 90% being singletons. This CDR3 has 16 amino acids. Germline V lookup: CDR1 SGHDN, CDR2 FVKESK. Trimming left V 1 base short and J 4 bases short, with 14 bases between. The data derive from a study of blood T cell repertoires in COVID-19. Participants spanned ages about 18 to 100 years and resided in fewer than 30 US areas. Participant-given clinical history determined each cohort assignment. Recovery meant two consecutive negative NP/OP PCR tests, professional clearance, or resolved symptoms.

V usage is TRBV14 and J usage is TRBJ2-1; D gene uncertain. Sequencing input: PBMCs or T cells enriched from blood (not recorded which). This clonotype was obtained from a man aged 25-40 years who had recovered from COVID-19. CDR3 sequence: CASSQGGSVAYNEQFF. Here the CDR3 DNA reads TGTGCCAGCAGCCAAGGAGGCAGTGTTGCGTACAATGAGCAGTTCTTC.